This passage covers 3 T cell receptor beta chains from one sample sequenced in a study of cytomegalovirus exposure and HLA in healthy donors. It was with 60 Vbeta and 13 Jbeta primers that the PCR ran. TCRdb's copy holds only in-frame clones and misses some; the assay was immunoSEQ multiplex PCR. The sample includes about 100,000 clones, 65% to 90% of them seen just once. Sequenced input: PBMCs. The source of these receptors is a woman aged 18-29 years in good health and CMV-seronegative.

The chain couples TRBV5-1 to TRBJ2-5; D remains ambiguous. The V and J ends lost 4 bases and 9 bases respectively, with 13 bases between them. The CDR3 sequence is 12 residues long. Germline CDR1 is SGHRS and CDR2 is YFSETQ. DNA for the CDR3: TGCGCCAGCAGCGCCACAGTGTCGGCCCAGTACTTC. This translates into CASSATVSAQYF.

This chain connects TRBV7-8 to TRBJ2-1, with 10 bases matching TRBD1. J lost 6 bases, V lost 5 bases, and 10 bases had no gene match. This CDR3 has 16 amino acids. Germline loops: CDR1 SGHVS, CDR2 FQNEAQ. CDR3 in DNA: TGTGCCAGCAGCACCTCCGGGACAGGGGATCTCAATGAGCAGTTCTTC. This codes for CASSTSGTGDLNEQFF.

The chain carries TRBV5-6 and TRBJ2-7; 7 nucleotides align to TRBD1. The CDR3 runs 13 residues. Germline-derived CDR1 and CDR2 are SGHDT and YYEEEE. V lost 3 bases and J lost 4; bases outside the gene matches: 4. CDR3 nucleotide sequence: TGTGCCAGCAGCTGGGACAGAGGGTACGAGCAGTACTTC. Translating gives CASSWDRGYEQYF.